Given below is one T cell receptor (beta chain) in context. This specimen comes from a study of T-cell memory formation after mild COVID-19. CDR3 length equals 16 residues. V was pared by 3 bases and J by 9 bases, with 9 bases of the junction left unmatched. Germline loops: CDR1 LNHDA, CDR2 SQIVND (reference sequence). TCRdb ran MiXCR on the 5' RACE reads and lists one entry per CDR3 protein. This table holds 200,000 to 300,000 distinct CDR3 sequences, 7.5% to 10% found once. The origin of this receptor is a man younger than 35 who had mild COVID-19 (a few samples of this study predate the infection). Cell type and time point are not known. The genes are TRBV19 and TRBJ2-1; 12 bases are a match to TRBD2. Sequencing was done on a sample of PBMCs or a T cell subset sorted from them (not recorded which). The CDR3 loop reads CASSIRLAGGFFEQFF. The DNA for the CDR3 is TGTGCCAGTAGTATTCGGCTAGCGGGGGGGTTTTTTGAGCAGTTCTTC.